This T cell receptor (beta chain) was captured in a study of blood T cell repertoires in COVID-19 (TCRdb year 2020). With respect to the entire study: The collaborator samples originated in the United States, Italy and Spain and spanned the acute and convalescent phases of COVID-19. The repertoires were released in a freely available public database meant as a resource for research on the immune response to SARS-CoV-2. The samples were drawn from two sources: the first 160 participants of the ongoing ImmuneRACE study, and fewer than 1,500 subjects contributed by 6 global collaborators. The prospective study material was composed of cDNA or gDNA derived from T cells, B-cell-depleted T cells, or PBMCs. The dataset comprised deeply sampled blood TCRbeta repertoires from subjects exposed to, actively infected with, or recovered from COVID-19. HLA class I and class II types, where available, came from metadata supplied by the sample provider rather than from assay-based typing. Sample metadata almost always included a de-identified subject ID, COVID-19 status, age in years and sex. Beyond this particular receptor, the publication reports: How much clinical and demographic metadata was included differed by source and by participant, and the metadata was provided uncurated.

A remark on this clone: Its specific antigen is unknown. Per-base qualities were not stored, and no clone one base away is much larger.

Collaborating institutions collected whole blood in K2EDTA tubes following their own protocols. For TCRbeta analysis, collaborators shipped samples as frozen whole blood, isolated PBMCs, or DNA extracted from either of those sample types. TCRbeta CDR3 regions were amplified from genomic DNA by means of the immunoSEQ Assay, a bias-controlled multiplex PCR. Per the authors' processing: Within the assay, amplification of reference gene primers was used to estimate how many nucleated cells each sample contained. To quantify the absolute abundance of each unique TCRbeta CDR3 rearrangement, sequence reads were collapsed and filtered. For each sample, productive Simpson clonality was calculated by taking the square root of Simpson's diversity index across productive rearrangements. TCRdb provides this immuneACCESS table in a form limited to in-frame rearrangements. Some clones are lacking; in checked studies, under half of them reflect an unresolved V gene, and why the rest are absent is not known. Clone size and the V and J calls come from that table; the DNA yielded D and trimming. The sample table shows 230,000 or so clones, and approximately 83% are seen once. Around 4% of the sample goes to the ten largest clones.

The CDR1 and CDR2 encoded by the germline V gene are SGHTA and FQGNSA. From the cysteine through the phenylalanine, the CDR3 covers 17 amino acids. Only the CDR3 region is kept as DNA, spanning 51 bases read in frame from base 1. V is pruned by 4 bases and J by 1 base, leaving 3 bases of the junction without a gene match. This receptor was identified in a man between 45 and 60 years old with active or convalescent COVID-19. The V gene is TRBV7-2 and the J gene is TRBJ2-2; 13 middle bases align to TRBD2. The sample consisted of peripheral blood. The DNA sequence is TGTGCCAGCAGCTCCAGACTAGCGGGGGGGAACACCGGGGAGCTGTTTTTT. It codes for CASSSRLAGGNTGELFF. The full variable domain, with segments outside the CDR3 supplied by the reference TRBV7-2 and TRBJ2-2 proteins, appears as GAGVSQSPSNKVTEKGKDVELRCDPISGHTALYWYRQSLGQGLEFLIYFQGNSAPDKSGLPSDRFSAERTGGSVSTLTIQRTQQEDSAVYLCASSSRLAGGNTGELFFGEGSRLTVL.